The 2 T cell receptor beta chains reported below all come from one sample, sequenced in a study of shared clonotypes between healthy human individuals. Clones were read by immunoSEQ multiplex PCR, and TCRdb kept only the in-frame ones, dropping some. Here the sample spans about 2.4 million clones, over 85% being singletons. Sequenced: naive CD4+ T cells from PBMCs. The subset here: CD45RA+ positively selected. These receptors all come from a man younger than 35 in good health. Some clones in this sample may be carry-over from other donors' samples.

The chain recombines TRBV28 with TRBJ1-2, with 8 bases that match TRBD1. The ends lost 6 bases at V and 7 bases at J; junction bases unmatched: 7. The CDR3 is 13 amino acids. Germline V CDR1 and CDR2: MDHEN, SYDVKM. The CDR3 is CASRADRAGGYTF. The CDR3 DNA is TGTGCCAGCAGGGCGGACAGGGCTGGTGGCTACACCTTC.

On this clone itself: Other nucleotide sequences from this sample produce the same CDR3. The J gene is TRBJ1-2, the V gene TRBV28, with TRBD1 matching 9 bases. This CDR3 spans 13 amino acids. Germline CDR1 MDHEN, CDR2 SYDVKM. Unmatched junction bases numbered 3, after V lost 6 bases and J lost 4 bases. DNA for the CDR3: TGTGCCAGCAGGACAGGGGGTTCCTATGGCTACACCTTC. This sequence encodes CASRTGGSYGYTF.